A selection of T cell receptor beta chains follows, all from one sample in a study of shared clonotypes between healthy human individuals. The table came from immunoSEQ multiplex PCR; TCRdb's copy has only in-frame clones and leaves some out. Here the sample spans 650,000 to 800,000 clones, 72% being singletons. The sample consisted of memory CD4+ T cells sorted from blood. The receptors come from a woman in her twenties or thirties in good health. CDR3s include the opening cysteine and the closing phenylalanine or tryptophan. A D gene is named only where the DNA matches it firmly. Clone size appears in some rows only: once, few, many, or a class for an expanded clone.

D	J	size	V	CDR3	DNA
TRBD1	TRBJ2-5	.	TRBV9	CASSERGHQETQYF	TGTGCCAGCAGCGAAAGGGGGCACCAAGAGACCCAGTACTTC
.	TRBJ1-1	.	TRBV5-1	CASSLDREVTEAFF	TGCGCCAGCAGCTTGGACAGGGAGGTCACTGAAGCTTTCTTT
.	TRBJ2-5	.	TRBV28	CASSLFEREAGAQETQYF	TGTGCCAGCAGTTTATTTGAAAGGGAAGCAGGGGCCCAAGAGACCCAGTACTTC
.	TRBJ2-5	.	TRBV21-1	CPRDTTGETQYF	TGTCCCCGGGACACGACGGGAGAGACCCAGTACTTC
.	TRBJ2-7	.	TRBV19	CASTRVAGDTYEQYF	TGTGCCAGTACCCGCGTGGCGGGTGATACCTACGAGCAGTACTTC
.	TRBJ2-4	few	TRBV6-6	CASTINEGGTRYF	TGTGCCAGCACCATAAACGAGGGGGGTACGAGGTACTTC
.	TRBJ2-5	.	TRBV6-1	CASNRGQETQYF	TGTGCCAGCAACCGGGGCCAAGAGACCCAGTACTTC
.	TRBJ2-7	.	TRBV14	CASSPIEGSGAYEQYF	TGTGCCAGCAGCCCCATAGAAGGGAGTGGGGCTTACGAGCAGTACTTC
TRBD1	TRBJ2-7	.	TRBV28	CASRPTGTGTYEQYF	TGTGCCAGCAGACCTACCGGGACAGGGACCTACGAGCAGTACTTC
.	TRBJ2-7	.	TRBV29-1	CSVDNGSYEQYF	TGCAGCGTTGATAACGGGAGCTACGAGCAGTACTTC
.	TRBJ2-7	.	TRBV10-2	CASRYTVSYEQYF	TGCGCCAGCAGGTACACGGTCTCCTACGAGCAGTACTTC
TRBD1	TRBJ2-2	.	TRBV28	CAMRKGQGGTGELFF	TGTGCCATGAGAAAGGGACAGGGTGGCACCGGGGAGCTGTTTTTT
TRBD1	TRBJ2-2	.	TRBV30	CAWNRDSANTGELFF	TGTGCCTGGAACCGGGACAGTGCGAACACCGGGGAGCTGTTTTTT
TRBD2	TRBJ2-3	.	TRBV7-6	CASSYSASGSGDTQYF	TGTGCCAGCAGCTACTCGGCTAGCGGGAGTGGGGATACGCAGTATTTT
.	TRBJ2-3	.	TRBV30	CAWDSGPDTQYF	TGTGCCTGGGATAGCGGCCCAGATACGCAGTATTTT
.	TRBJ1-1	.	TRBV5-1	CASSFGGVRNLNTEAFF	TGCGCCAGCAGCTTTGGAGGGGTCAGAAACCTAAACACTGAAGCTTTCTTT
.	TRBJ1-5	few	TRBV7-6	CASSYSRNQPQHF	TGTGCCAGCAGCTACAGCAGAAATCAGCCCCAGCATTTT
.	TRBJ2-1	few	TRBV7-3	CASSIHGTSRLNEQFF	TGTGCCAGCAGCATCCATGGAACGAGCAGGCTAAATGAGCAGTTCTTC
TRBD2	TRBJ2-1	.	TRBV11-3	CASSARTSANEQFF	TGTGCCAGCAGCGCCCGGACTAGCGCCAATGAGCAGTTCTTC
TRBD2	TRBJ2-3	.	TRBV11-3	CASSPRTSGRVTQYF	TGTGCCAGCAGCCCCAGGACTAGCGGGAGGGTAACGCAGTATTTT
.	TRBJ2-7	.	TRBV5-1	CASRGDGSSYEQYF	TGCGCCAGCCGGGGAGACGGGAGCTCCTACGAGCAGTACTTC
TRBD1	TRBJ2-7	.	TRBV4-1	CASSLVGTGAYEQYF	TGCGCCAGCAGCCTCGTCGGGACAGGAGCCTACGAGCAGTACTTC
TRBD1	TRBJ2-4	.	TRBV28	CASSAPRGFLAKNIQYF	TGTGCCAGCAGTGCTCCCAGGGGGTTCCTAGCCAAAAACATTCAGTACTTC
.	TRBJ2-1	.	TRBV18	CASSEIKGGRGLNEQFF	TGTGCCAGCTCAGAGATTAAAGGAGGCCGTGGTTTGAATGAGCAGTTCTTC
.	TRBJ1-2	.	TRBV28	CASTRTDYGYTF	TGTGCCAGCACCCGGACAGACTATGGCTACACCTTC
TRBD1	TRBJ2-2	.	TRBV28	CASNRGGSTGELFF	TGTGCCAGCAACAGAGGGGGCAGTACCGGGGAGCTGTTTTTT
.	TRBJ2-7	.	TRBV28	CASSFSGYEQYF	TGTGCCAGCAGTTTTTCAGGGTACGAGCAGTACTTC
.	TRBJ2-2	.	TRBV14	CASSRGTARGTGELFF	TGTGCCAGCAGCCGCGGGACAGCTCGCGGCACCGGGGAGCTGTTTTTT
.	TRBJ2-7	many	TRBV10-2	CASSERTSLKQYF	TGCGCCAGCAGTGAGAGAACTAGTCTCAAGCAGTACTTC
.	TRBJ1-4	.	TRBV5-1	CASSRGLNEKLFF	TGCGCCAGCAGCAGGGGGTTGAATGAAAAACTGTTTTTT
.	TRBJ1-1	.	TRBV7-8	CASSLGRQTMNTEAFF	TGTGCCAGCAGCTTAGGTCGGCAGACCATGAACACTGAAGCTTTCTTT
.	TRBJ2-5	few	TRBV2	CASMEGETQYF	TGTGCCAGCATGGAAGGGGAGACCCAGTACTTC
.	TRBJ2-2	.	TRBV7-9	CASRPTTGELFF	TGTGCCAGCAGGCCGACAACCGGGGAGCTGTTTTTT
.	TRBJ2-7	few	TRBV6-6	CASSRDLNYEQYF	TGTGCCAGCAGCAGGGACTTAAACTACGAGCAGTACTTC
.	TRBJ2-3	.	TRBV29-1	CSEHATAPDTQYF	TGCAGCGAGCACGCGACGGCGCCAGATACGCAGTATTTT
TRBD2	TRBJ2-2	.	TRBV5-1	CASSFTTSATGELFF	TGCGCCAGCAGCTTTACGACTAGCGCCACCGGGGAGCTGTTTTTT